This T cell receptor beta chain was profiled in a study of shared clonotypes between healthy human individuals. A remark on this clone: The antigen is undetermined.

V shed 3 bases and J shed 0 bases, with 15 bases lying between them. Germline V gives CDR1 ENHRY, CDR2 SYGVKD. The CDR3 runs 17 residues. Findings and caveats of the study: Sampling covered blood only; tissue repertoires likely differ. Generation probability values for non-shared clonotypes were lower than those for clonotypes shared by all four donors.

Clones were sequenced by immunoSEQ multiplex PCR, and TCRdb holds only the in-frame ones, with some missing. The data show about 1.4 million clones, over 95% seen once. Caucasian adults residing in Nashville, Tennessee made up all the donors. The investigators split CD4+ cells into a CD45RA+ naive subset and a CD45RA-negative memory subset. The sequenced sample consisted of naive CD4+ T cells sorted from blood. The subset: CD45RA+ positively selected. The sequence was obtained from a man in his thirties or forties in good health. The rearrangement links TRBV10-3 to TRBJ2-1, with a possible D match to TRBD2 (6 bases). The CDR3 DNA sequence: TGTGCCATCAGTGACCCCCGGCGGGATAGCTCCTACAATGAGCAGTTCTTC. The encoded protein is CAISDPRRDSSYNEQFF.